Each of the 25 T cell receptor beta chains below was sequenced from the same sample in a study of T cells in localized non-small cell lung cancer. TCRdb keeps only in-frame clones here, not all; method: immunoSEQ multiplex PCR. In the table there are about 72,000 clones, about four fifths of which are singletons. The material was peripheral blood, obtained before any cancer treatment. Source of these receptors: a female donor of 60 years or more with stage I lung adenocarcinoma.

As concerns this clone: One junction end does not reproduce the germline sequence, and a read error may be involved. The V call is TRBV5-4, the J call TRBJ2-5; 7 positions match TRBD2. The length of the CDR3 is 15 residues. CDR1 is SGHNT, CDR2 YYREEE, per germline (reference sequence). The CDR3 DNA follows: TGTGCCAGCACGGGGTGGGGTAGCGGGCCTCAACGAAGAGACTTC. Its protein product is CASTGWGSGPQRRDF. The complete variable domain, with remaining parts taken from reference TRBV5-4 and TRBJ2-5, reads ETGVTQSPTHLIKTRGQQVTLRCSSQSGHNTVSWYQQALGQGPQFIFQYYREEENGRGNFPPRFSGLQFPNYSSELNVNALELDDSALYLCASTGWGSGPQRRDFGPGTRLLVL.

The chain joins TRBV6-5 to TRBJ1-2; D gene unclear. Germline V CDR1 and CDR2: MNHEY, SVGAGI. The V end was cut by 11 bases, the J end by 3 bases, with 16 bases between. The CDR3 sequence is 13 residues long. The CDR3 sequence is CASGSVGDYGYTF. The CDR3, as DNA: TGTGCCTCCGGAAGCGTCGGGGACTATGGCTACACCTTC.

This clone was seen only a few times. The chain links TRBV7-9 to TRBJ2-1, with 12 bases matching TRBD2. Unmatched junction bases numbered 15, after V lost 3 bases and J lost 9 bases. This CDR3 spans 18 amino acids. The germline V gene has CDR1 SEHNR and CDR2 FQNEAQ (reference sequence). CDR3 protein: CASSLPWRLAGDKSEQFF. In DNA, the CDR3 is TGTGCCAGCAGCTTGCCCTGGCGACTAGCGGGGGATAAGAGTGAGCAGTTCTTC.

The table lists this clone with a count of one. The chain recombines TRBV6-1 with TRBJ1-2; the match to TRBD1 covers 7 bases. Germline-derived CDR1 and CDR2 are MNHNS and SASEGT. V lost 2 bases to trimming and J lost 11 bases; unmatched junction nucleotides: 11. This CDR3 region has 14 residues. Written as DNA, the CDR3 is TGTGCCAGCAGTGAAAGACAGGGTTCGTCTAAGTACACCTTC. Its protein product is CASSERQGSSKYTF.

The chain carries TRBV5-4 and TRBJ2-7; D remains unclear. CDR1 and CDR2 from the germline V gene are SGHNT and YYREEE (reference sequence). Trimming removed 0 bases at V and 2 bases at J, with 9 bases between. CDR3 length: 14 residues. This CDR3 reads CASSLAMGAYEQYF. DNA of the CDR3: TGTGCCAGCAGCTTGGCTATGGGCGCCTACGAGCAGTACTTC.

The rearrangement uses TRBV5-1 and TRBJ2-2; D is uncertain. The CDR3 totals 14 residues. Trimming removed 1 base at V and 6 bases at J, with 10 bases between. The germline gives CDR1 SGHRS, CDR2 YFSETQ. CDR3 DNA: TGCGCCAGCAGCTTGTTCACGGTCCCCGGGGAGCTGTTTTTT. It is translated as CASSLFTVPGELFF.

The CDR3 protein is CASSSIAQGGRTTNTGELFF. The DNA for the CDR3 is TGCGCCAGCAGCTCGATTGCCCAAGGGGGGCGCACAACGAACACCGGGGAGCTGTTTTTT. J is TRBJ2-2 and V is TRBV4-1; either TRBD1 or TRBD2 may supply D (6 bases each). Per the germline V gene, CDR1 is MGHRA and CDR2 is YSYEKL. V lost 5 bases and J lost 0, with 25 bases in between. There are 20 residues in the CDR3.

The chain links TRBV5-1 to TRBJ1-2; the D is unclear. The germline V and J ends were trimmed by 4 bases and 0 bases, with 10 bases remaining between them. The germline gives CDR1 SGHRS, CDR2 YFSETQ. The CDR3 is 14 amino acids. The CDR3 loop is CASSEPPPNYGYTF. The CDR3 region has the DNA TGCGCCAGCAGCGAGCCACCGCCTAACTATGGCTACACCTTC.

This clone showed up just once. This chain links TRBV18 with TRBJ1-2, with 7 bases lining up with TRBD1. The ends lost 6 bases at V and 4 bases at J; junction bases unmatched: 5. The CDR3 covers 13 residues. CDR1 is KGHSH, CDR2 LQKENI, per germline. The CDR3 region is CASSSTGLYGYTF. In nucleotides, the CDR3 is TGTGCCAGCTCGTCGACAGGGCTCTATGGCTACACCTTC.

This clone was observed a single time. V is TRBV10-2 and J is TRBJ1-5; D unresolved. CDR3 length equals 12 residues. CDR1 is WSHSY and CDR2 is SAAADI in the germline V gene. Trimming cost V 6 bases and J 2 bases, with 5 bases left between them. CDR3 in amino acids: CASRYGNQPQHF. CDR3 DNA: TGCGCCAGCAGGTATGGCAATCAGCCCCAGCATTTT.

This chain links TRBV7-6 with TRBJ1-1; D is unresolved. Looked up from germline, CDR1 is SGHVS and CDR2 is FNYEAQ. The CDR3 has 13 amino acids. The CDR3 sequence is CGSRALADTEAFF. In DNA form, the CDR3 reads TGTGGTTCGCGGGCTTTAGCGGACACTGAAGCTTTCTTT.

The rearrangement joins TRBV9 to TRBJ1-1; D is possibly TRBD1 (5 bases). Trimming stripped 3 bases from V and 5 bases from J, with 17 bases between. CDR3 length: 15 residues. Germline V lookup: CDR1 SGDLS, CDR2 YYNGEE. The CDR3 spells CASSALGQGGTEAFF. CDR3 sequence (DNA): TGTGCCAGCAGCGCCCTTGGGCAGGGAGGGACTGAAGCTTTCTTT. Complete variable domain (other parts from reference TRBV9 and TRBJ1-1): DSGVTQTPKHLITATGQRVTLRCSPRSGDLSVYWYQQSLDQGLQFLIQYYNGEERAKGNILERFSAQQFPDLHSELNLSSLELGDSALYFCASSALGQGGTEAFFGQGTRLTVV.

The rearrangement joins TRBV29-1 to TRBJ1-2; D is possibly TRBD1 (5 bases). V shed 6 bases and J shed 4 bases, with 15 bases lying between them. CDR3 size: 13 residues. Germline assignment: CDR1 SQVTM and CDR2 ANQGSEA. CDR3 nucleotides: TGCAGCGTGCCCAGAGGGGACCTCTATGGCTACACCTTC. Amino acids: CSVPRGDLYGYTF.

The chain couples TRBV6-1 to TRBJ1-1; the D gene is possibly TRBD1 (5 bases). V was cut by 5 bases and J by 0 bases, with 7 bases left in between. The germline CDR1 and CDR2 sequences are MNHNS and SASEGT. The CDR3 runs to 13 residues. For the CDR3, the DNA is TGTGCCAGCAGTAGACAGATGAACACTGAAGCTTTCTTT. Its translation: CASSRQMNTEAFF.

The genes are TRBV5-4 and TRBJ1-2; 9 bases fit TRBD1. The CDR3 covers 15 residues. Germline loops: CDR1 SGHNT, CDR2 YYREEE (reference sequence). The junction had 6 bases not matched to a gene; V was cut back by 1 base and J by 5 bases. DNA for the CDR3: TGTGCCAGCAGCTTGCCCCTACAGGGGGCGTATGGCTACACCTTC. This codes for CASSLPLQGAYGYTF.

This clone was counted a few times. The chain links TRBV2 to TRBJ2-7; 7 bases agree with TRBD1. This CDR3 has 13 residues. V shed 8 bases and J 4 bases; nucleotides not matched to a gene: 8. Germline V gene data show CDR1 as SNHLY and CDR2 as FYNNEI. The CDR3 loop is CASQRDSRYEQYF. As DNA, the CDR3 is TGTGCCAGCCAACGGGACAGCCGATACGAGCAGTACTTC.

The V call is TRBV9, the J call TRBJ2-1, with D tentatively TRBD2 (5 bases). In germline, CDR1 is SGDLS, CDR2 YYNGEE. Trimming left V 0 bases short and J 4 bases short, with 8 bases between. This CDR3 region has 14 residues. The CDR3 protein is CASSVDGKYNEQFF. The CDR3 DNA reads TGTGCCAGCAGCGTAGACGGGAAATACAATGAGCAGTTCTTC. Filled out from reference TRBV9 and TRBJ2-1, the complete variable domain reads DSGVTQTPKHLITATGQRVTLRCSPRSGDLSVYWYQQSLDQGLQFLIQYYNGEERAKGNILERFSAQQFPDLHSELNLSSLELGDSALYFCASSVDGKYNEQFFGPGTRLTVL.

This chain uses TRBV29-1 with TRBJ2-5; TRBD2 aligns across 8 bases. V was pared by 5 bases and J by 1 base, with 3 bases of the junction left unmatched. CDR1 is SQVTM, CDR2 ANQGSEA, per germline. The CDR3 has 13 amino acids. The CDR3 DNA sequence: TGCAGCGTTTCCGGACTAGCCCAAGAGACCCAGTACTTC. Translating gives CSVSGLAQETQYF. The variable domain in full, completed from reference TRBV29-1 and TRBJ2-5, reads SAVISQKPSRDICQRGTSLTIQCQVDSQVTMMFWYRQQPGQSLTLIATANQGSEATYESGFVIDKFPISRPNLTFSTLTVSNMSPEDSSIYLCSVSGLAQETQYFGPGTRLLVL.

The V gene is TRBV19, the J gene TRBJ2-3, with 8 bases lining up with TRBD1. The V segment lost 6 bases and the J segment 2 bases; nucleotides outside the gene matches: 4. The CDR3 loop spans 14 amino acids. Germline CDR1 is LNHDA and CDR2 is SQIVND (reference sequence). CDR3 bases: TGTGCCAGTAGCATGGGACAGGTCACAGATACGCAGTATTTT. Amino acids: CASSMGQVTDTQYF.

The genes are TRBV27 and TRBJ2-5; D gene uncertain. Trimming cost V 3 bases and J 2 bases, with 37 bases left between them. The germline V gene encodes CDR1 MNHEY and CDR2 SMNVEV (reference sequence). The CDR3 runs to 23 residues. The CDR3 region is CASSLPQSRAIFRVTTNQETQYF. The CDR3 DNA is TGTGCCAGCAGTTTGCCACAATCTCGGGCGATATTCCGGGTCACTACCAATCAAGAGACCCAGTACTTC.

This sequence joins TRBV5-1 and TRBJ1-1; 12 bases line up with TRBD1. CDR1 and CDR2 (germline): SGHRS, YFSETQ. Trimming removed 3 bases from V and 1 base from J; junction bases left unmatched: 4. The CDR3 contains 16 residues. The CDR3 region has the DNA TGCGCCAGCAGCTCGGGACAGGGGGCCCGGAACACTGAAGCTTTCTTT. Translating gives CASSSGQGARNTEAFF.

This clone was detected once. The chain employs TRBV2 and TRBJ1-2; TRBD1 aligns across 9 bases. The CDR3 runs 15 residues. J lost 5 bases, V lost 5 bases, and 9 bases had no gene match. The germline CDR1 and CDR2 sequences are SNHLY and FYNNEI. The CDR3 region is CASSRTGERGYGYTF. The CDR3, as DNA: TGTGCCAGCAGTAGGACAGGGGAGCGGGGGTATGGCTACACCTTC.

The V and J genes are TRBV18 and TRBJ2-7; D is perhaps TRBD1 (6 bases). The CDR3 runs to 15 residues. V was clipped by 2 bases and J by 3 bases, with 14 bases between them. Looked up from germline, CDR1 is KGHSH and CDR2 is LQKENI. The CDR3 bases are TGTGCCAGCTCACCATCCCGGCAGGGGAACTACGAGCAGTACTTC. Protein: CASSPSRQGNYEQYF.

CDR3 protein: CASRGQGLGSTEAFF. The CDR3, as DNA: TGTGCCAGCAGAGGGCAAGGGCTGGGAAGTACTGAAGCTTTCTTT. This chain joins TRBV2 and TRBJ1-1; D not certain. CDR1 is SNHLY and CDR2 is FYNNEI in the germline V gene. V was shortened by 6 bases and J by 5 bases, with 19 bases between the two germline ends. The CDR3 totals 15 residues. Combining the CDR3 with reference TRBV2 and TRBJ1-1 gives the whole variable domain EPEVTQTPSHQVTQMGQEVILRCVPISNHLYFYWYRQILGQKVEFLVSFYNNEISEKSEIFDDQFSVERPDGSNFTLKIRSTKLEDSAMYFCASRGQGLGSTEAFFGQGTRLTVV.

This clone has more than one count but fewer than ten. CDR3 DNA sequence: TGTGCCAGCAGTCCAGACAGGGGGCCGGCTTTCTTT. Translating it yields CASSPDRGPAFF. The chain combines TRBV27 with TRBJ1-1; 10 nucleotides match TRBD1. Losses at the gene ends were 5 bases for V and 11 bases for J; bases not matched to a gene: 5. Germline V gives CDR1 MNHEY, CDR2 SMNVEV (reference sequence). The CDR3 extends over 12 amino acids.